This is a list of T cell receptor beta chains from one sample in a study of T cell responses to AZD1222 COVID-19 vaccine. The repertoire was sequenced with immunoSEQ multiplex PCR; TCRdb's copy has only in-frame clones and lacks some. Here the sample spans just over 60,000 clones, about 74% being singletons. The material sequenced was peripheral blood, taken on day 0 of AZD1222 vaccination. The receptors were sampled from an adult in good health. CDR3s include the opening cysteine and the closing phenylalanine or tryptophan. D genes are given only for firm matches. Size values are once, few and many counts, or a class for expanded clones, and some rows have none.

j_call	clone_size	v_call	d_call	cdr3_nt	cdr3_aa
TRBJ2-7	-	TRBV5-6	-	TGTGCCAGCAGCAGGGACACCGAGGGTTACGAGCAGTACTTC	CASSRDTEGYEQYF
TRBJ1-2	-	TRBV10-2	TRBD1	TGCGCCAGCAGTGTTAGAGGACAGGGCCCAATGAAGGGCTACACCTTC	CASSVRGQGPMKGYTF
TRBJ1-2	-	TRBV5-1	-	TGCGCCAGCAGCTTGGCCGACAGCTATGGCTACACCTTC	CASSLADSYGYTF
TRBJ2-1	-	TRBV10-3	TRBD1	TGTGCCACAACCACCAGGGGGCCTGATGAGCAGTTCTTC	CATTTRGPDEQFF
TRBJ2-7	-	TRBV2	TRBD1	TGTGCCAGCCATGGGACAGGGGTCTCCTACGAGCAGTACTTC	CASHGTGVSYEQYF
TRBJ2-7	-	TRBV27	-	TGTGCCAGCAGTTTAGGGCAGCGTCACGAGCAGTACTTC	CASSLGQRHEQYF
TRBJ2-1	-	TRBV7-6	TRBD2	TGTGCCAGCAGCTTAGGGGTGACTAGCGTGGATGAGCAGTTCTTC	CASSLGVTSVDEQFF
TRBJ1-6	-	TRBV9	-	TGTGCCAGCAGCCTGGGGGTTAGCTATAATTCACCCCTCCACTTT	CASSLGVSYNSPLHF
TRBJ1-4	-	TRBV11-2	-	TGTGCCAGCAGCTCCCTGAGGGGACGAGGTGAAAAACTGTTTTTT	CASSSLRGRGEKLFF
TRBJ1-1	-	TRBV27	-	TGTGCCAGCAGTTTACTAGGCCCTGGGGACTTCTTGGACACTGAAGCTTTCTTT	CASSLLGPGDFLDTEAFF
TRBJ1-2	few	TRBV7-2	TRBD1	TGTGCCAGCAGCCTCTCTGGGACAGGGACCTATGGCTACACCTTC	CASSLSGTGTYGYTF
TRBJ1-1	few	TRBV6-5	-	TGTGCCAGCAGTTGGCAGAACACTGAAGCTTTCTTT	CASSWQNTEAFF
TRBJ1-5	-	TRBV29-1	-	TGCAGCGTTGAGACGGTTGCGGATCAGCCCCAGCATTTT	CSVETVADQPQHF
TRBJ2-1	few	TRBV5-4	TRBD1	TGTGCCAGCAGCCCCGGGACAGGGTGGAACAATGAGCAGTTCTTC	CASSPGTGWNNEQFF
TRBJ1-1	-	TRBV4-2	TRBD1	TGTGCCAGCAGCCAGGACAGGGGAACGGCTGAAGCTTTCTTT	CASSQDRGTAEAFF
TRBJ1-4	-	TRBV5-8	-	TGTGCCAGCAGCGTGGACGTCTCGAATGAAAAACTGTTTTTT	CASSVDVSNEKLFF